This entry is about one T cell receptor beta chain. V lost 10 bases and J lost 0; bases outside the gene matches: 3. CDR1 SGHNT and CDR2 YYREEE come from the germline V gene (reference sequence). This CDR3 contains 13 residues. These data originate in a study of blood T cell repertoires in COVID-19. Produced via immunoSEQ multiplex PCR; TCRdb's table is partial and in-frame only. Of some 170,000 clones detected, 87% appear once; the ten largest clones hold 0.95% to 1.5%. The TCR sequence derives from a human donor with acute COVID-19. The donor label of this sample is uncertain. The genes are TRBV5-4 and TRBJ2-1; 8 bases are a match to TRBD2. The material sequenced was PBMCs or T cells enriched from blood (not recorded which). The CDR3 region is CAVSGSSYNEQFF. The CDR3 bases are TGTGCCGTAAGCGGGAGCTCCTACAATGAGCAGTTCTTC.